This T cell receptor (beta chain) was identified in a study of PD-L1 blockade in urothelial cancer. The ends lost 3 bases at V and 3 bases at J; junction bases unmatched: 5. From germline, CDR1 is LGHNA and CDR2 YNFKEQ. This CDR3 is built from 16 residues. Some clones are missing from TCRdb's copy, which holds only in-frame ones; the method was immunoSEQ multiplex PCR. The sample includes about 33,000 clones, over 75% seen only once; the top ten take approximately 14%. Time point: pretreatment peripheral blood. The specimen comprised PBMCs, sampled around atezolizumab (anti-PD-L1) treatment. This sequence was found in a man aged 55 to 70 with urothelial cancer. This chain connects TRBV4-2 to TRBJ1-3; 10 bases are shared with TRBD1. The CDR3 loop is CASSHRTGGLGNTIYF. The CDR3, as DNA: TGTGCCAGCAGCCATCGGACAGGGGGACTTGGAAACACCATATATTTT.